The sequence of this TCR beta chain was determined in a study of CD8 T cells in ankylosing spondylitis (dated by TCRdb to about 2017). Concerning the study at large: To find TCR variants linked to disease, the study profiled T cell receptor beta repertoires in ankylosing spondylitis patients and healthy donors. The whole study cohort included 95 to 130 healthy donors and 25 ankylosing spondylitis patients. Peripheral blood was sampled, and synovial fluid was additionally collected from ankylosing spondylitis patients.

General study outcomes and caveats: The disease-linked clones showed a CD8+ phenotype and occurred at relatively low frequencies in peripheral blood. Some motif variants were previously reported in synovial fluid and blood of reactive arthritis patients, suggesting common disease-initiation mechanisms. A TCR beta motif of seven or eight highly homologous amino acid variants appeared characteristic of blood from ankylosing spondylitis patients. The disease-linked clones were reported as significantly enriched in matched synovial fluid samples from ankylosing spondylitis patients.

Sequencing was performed on an Illumina HiSeq 2500. TCR beta libraries were prepared by quantitative 5'-RACE with molecular barcodes. The authors processed their data as follows. A new computational method, built on a probabilistic model of VDJ rearrangement, was used to identify disease-linked TCR variants. In-frame beta chains were kept once TCRdb had trimmed the public reads at Q25 with fastp and called clones with MiXCR. Rows are combined by CDR3 protein, so each entry shows the most common genes and DNA. The V and J calls come from TCRdb's annotation, not from the publication. This sample holds 190,000 or so distinct CDR3 sequences; 10% to 15% were observed only once. 16% of the sample goes to the ten largest clones. About this clonotype itself: Its antigen has not been determined. Base qualities are not at hand, and no much larger clone is one base apart.

Reading the germline V gene gives CDR1 KGHDR and CDR2 SFDVKD. V is pared back by 8 bases and J by 3 bases, with 10 bases lying between the germline termini. The CDR3 holds 12 amino acids from the cysteine to the phenylalanine. Kept here is only the CDR3 DNA, which spans 36 bases and is read in frame from base 1. Sequenced: blood, either unsorted or a sorted T cell fraction (not recorded which). The TCR was taken from a male donor with ankylosing spondylitis or in good health (not recorded which). The rearrangement combines TRBV24-1 with TRBJ2-7, with the D gene not confidently named. The CDR3 protein: CATTRHFYEQYF. The bases read TGTGCCACCACCAGGCATTTCTACGAGCAGTACTTC.